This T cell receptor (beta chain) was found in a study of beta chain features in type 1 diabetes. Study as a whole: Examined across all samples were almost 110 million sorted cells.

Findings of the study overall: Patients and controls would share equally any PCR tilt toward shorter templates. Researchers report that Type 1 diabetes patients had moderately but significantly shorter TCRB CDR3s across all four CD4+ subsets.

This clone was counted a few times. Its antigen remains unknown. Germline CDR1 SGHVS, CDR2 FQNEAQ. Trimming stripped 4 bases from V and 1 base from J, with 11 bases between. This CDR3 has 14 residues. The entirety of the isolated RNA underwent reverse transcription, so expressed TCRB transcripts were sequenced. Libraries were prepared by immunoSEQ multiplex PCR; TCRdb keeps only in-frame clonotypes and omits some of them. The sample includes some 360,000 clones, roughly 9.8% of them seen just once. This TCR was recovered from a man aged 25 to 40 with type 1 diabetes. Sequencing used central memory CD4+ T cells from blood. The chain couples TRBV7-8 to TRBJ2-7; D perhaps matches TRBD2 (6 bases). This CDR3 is CASSSWGESYEQYF. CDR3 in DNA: TGTGCCAGCAGCTCTTGGGGGGAGTCCTACGAGCAGTACTTC.